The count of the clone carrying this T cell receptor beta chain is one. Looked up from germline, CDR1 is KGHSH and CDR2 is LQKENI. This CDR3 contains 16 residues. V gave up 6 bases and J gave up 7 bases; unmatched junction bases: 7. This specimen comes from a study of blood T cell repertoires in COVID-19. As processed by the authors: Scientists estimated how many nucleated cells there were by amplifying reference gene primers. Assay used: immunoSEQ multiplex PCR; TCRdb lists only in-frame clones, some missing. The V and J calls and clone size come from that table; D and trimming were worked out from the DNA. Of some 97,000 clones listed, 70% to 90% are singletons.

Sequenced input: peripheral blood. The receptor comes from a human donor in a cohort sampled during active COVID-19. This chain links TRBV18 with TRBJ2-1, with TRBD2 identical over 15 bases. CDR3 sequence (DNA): TGTGCCAGCTCGGGAACCGGGACTAGCGGGAGGAATGAGCAGTTCTTC. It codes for CASSGTGTSGRNEQFF.